This note documents a single T cell receptor beta chain sequence. Germline V gene sequence: CDR1 SGHRS, CDR2 YFSETQ. The V end was cut by 6 bases, the J end by 4 bases, with 18 bases between. This CDR3 contains 15 residues. This entry is derived from a study of cytomegalovirus exposure and HLA in healthy donors. Study in general: Within the Caucasian-associated ancestry cluster were around 81% of the roughly 380 genotyped donors.

PCR primers comprised 60 Vbeta and 13 Jbeta primers. Some clones are missing from TCRdb's copy, which holds only in-frame ones; the method was immunoSEQ multiplex PCR. The sample records more than 85,000 clones, around 86% being singletons. The TCR was taken from a man aged 35 to 55 in good health and CMV-seronegative. Sequences were obtained from PBMCs. The J gene is TRBJ2-3, the V gene TRBV5-1; maybe TRBD2 (6 bases). CDR3 loop: CASTFQGGDADTQYF. DNA for the CDR3: TGCGCCAGCACTTTTCAGGGAGGTGACGCAGATACGCAGTATTTT.